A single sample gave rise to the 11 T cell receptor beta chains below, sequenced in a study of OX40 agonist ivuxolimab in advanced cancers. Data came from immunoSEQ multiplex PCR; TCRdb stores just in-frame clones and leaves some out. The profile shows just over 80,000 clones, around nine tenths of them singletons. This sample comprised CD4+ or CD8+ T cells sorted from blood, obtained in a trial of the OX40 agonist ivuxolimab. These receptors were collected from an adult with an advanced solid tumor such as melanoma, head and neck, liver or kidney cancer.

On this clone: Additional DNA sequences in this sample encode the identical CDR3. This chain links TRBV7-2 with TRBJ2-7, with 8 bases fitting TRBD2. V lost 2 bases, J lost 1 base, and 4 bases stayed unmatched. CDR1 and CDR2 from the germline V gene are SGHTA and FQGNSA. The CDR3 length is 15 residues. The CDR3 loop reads CASSLRRGASYEQYF. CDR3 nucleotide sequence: TGTGCCAGCAGCTTAAGGCGGGGGGCTTCCTACGAGCAGTACTTC.

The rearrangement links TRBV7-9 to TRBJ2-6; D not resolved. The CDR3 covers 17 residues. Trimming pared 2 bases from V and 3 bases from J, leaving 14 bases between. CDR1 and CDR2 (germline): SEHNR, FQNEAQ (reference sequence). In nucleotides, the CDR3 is TGTGCCAGCAGCTTATCGAACCCCGAGCATGGGGCCAACGTCCTGACTTTC. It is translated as CASSLSNPEHGANVLTF.

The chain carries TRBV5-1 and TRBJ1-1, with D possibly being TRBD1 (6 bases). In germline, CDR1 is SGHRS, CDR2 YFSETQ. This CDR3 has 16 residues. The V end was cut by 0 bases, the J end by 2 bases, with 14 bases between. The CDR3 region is CASSLVATRGNTEAFF. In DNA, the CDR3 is TGCGCCAGCAGCTTGGTAGCCACCAGGGGTAACACTGAAGCTTTCTTT.

CDR3 coding DNA: TGTGCCAGCGGACAGGCCACAACTGAAGCTTTCTTT. The encoded protein is CASGQATTEAFF. The V call is TRBV30, the J call TRBJ1-1; 7 bases match TRBD1. Per germline, CDR1 GTSNPN and CDR2 SVGIG (reference sequence). The J segment lost 5 bases and the V segment lost 8 bases, leaving 8 bases of the junction unmatched. This CDR3 region has 12 residues.

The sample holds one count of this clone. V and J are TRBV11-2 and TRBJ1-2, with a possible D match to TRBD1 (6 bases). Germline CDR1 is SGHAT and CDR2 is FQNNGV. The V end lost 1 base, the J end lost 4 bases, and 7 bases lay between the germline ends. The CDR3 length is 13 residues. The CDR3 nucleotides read TGTGCCAGCAGCTTAGCCAGGGGCTATGGCTACACCTTC. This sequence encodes CASSLARGYGYTF.

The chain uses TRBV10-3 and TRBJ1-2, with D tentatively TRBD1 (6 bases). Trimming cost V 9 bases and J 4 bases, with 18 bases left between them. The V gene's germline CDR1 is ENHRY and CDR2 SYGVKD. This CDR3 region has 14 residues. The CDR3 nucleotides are TGTGCCATGTCGCCCAGGGAGGGGGGCTATGGCTACACCTTC. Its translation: CAMSPREGGYGYTF.

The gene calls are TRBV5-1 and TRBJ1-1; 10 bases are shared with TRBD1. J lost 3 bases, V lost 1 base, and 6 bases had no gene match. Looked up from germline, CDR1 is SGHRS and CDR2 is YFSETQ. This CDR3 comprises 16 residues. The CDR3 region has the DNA TGCGCCAGCAGCTTGTTTCGCGGGACAGGGGACACTGAAGCTTTCTTT. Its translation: CASSLFRGTGDTEAFF.

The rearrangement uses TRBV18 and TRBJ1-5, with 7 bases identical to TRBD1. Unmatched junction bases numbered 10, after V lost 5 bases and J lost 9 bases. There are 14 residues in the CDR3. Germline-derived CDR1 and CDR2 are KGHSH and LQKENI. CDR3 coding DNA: TGTGCCAGCTCAACACAGGGGCCGGAAGGGCCCCAGCATTTT. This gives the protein CASSTQGPEGPQHF.

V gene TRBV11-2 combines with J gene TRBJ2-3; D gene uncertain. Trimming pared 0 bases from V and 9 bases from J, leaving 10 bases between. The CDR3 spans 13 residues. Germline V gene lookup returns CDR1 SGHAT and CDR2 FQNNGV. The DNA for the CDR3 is TGTGCCAGCAGCTTAGATCAGGCCAGGACGCAGTATTTT. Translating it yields CASSLDQARTQYF.

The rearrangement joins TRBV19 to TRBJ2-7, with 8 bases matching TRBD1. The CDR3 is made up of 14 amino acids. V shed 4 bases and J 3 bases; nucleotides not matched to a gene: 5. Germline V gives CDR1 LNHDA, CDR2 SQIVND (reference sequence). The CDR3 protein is CASSTGQDSYEQYF. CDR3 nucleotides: TGTGCCAGTAGTACGGGACAGGATAGCTACGAGCAGTACTTC. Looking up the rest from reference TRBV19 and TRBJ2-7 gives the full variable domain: DGGITQSPKYLFRKEGQNVTLSCEQNLNHDAMYWYRQDPGQGLRLIYYSQIVNDFQKGDIAEGYSVSREKKESFPLTVTSAQKNPTAFYLCASSTGQDSYEQYFGPGTRLTVT.

The CDR3 is CASSLVTGGEAFF. In DNA, the CDR3 is TGTGCCAGCAGCTTGGTGACAGGGGGTGAAGCTTTCTTT. The chain uses TRBV5-6 and TRBJ1-1; 9 bases line up with TRBD1. In germline, CDR1 is SGHDT, CDR2 YYEEEE. V was clipped by 0 bases and J by 7 bases; unmatched bases: 1. The CDR3 length is 13 residues. The full variable domain, in which reference TRBV5-6 and TRBJ1-1 provide the parts outside the CDR3, is DAGVTQSPTHLIKTRGQQVTLRCSPKSGHDTVSWYQQALGQGPQFIFQYYEEEERQRGNFPDRFSGHQFPNYSSELNVNALLLGDSALYLCASSLVTGGEAFFGQGTRLTVV.